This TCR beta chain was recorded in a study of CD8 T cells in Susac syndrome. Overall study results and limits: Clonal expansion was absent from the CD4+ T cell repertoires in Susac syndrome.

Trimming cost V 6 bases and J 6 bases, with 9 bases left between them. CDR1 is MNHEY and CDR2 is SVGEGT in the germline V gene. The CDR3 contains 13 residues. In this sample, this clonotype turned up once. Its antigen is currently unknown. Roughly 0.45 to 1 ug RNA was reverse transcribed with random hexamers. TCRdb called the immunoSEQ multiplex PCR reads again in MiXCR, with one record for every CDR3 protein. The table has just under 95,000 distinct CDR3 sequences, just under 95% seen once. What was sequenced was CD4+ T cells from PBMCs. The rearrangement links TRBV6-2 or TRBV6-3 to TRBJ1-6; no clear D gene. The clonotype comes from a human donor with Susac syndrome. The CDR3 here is CASRPGLNSPLHF. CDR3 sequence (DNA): TGTGCCAGCAGGCCGGGCCTTAATTCACCCCTCCACTTT.